A selection of T cell receptor beta chains follows, all from one sample in a study of neurological immune-mediated disorders. TCRdb independently ran MiXCR on the 5' RACE reads; one entry per CDR3 protein. The table has 39,000 or so distinct CDR3 sequences, approximately 5.1% seen once; the top ten hold roughly 9%. Sequencing was carried out using CD4+ T cells from blood. These receptors originate from a man between 18 and 29 years old in good health. Both conserved end residues are part of each CDR3. A D gene is named only where the DNA matches it firmly. For some rows the clone size is stated as once, few or many, or as a class when expanded; others skip it.

DNA	CDR3	D	size	V	J
TGTGCCAGCAGCTTAGAGTTCGGGGCGCGGAACACTGAAGCTTTCTTT	CASSLEFGARNTEAFF	NA	many	TRBV11-2	TRBJ1-1
TGTGCCAGCAGCCGACCGGGACTAGCTGAAGAGCAGTACTTC	CASSRPGLAEEQYF	TRBD2	many	TRBV7-6	TRBJ2-7
TGTGCCAGCAGCTTGATTTATTGGGACCCAATGGGCTACACCTTC	CASSLIYWDPMGYTF	NA	NA	TRBV5-5	TRBJ1-2
TGCGCCAGCAGCATGACCCCTGATACTGGGGCCAACGTCCTGACTTTC	CASSMTPDTGANVLTF	NA	many	TRBV5-1	TRBJ2-6
TGCAGTGCCCGAAGCGAGGGGGATCAGCCCCAGCATTTT	CSARSEGDQPQHF	NA	many	TRBV20-1	TRBJ1-5
TGTGCCAGCAGCTTAGAAGGTTTGGGGCTTCTTTACAATGAGCAGTTCTTC	CASSLEGLGLLYNEQFF	NA	many	TRBV7-6	TRBJ2-1
TGTGCCAGCAGTGTGACAGGGGGGAACACTGAAGCTTTCTTT	CASSVTGGNTEAFF	TRBD1	many	TRBV2	TRBJ1-1
TGCAGCGTGGGGCCCGGAACTAGCACAGATACGCAGTATTTT	CSVGPGTSTDTQYF	NA	many	TRBV29-1	TRBJ2-3
TGTGCCAGCAGTTTTGGCGGGGGGGGGGAAGAGACCCAGTACTTC	CASSFGGGGEETQYF	TRBD2	many	TRBV12-3/TRBV12-4	TRBJ2-5
TGTGCCAGCCGTACCGGGCATAGCCCTGAAAAACTGTTTTTT	CASRTGHSPEKLFF	NA	many	TRBV12-3/TRBV12-4	TRBJ1-4
TGTGCCAGCAGCCGGGACAGGGGCTCCTCTGGAAACACCATATATTTT	CASSRDRGSSGNTIYF	TRBD1	many	TRBV5-5	TRBJ1-3
TGTGCCAGCAGCTTCGGGCAGACTGAAGCTTTCTTT	CASSFGQTEAFF	NA	many	TRBV11-2	TRBJ1-1
TGTGCCACCGTAGGGTCCGCGGGGGCCTCAGATACGCAGTATTTT	CATVGSAGASDTQYF	NA	many	TRBV10-3	TRBJ2-3
TGCAGTGCTAGGGGACAGAAAGAGACCCAGTACTTC	CSARGQKETQYF	TRBD1	many	TRBV20-1	TRBJ2-5
TGTGCCAGCGAAGGGACAGGGATTTCCTATGGCTACACCTTC	CASEGTGISYGYTF	TRBD1	many	TRBV7-9	TRBJ1-2
TGCAGTGCTAGAAAAGCGGGGGGACTCGAGCAGTACTTC	CSARKAGGLEQYF	TRBD2	medium-sized	TRBV20-1	TRBJ2-7
TGTGCCAGCAGTCCTCAGGGGAACTATGGCTACACCTTC	CASSPQGNYGYTF	NA	many	TRBV6-5	TRBJ1-2
TGCGCCAGCCGAGAGGGGGGGAATACCTACAATGAGCAGTTCTTC	CASREGGNTYNEQFF	NA	many	TRBV5-1	TRBJ2-1
TGTGCCAGCAGCACTAGGGGCTTAGGAGGGACGAGCTACAATGAGCAGTTCTTC	CASSTRGLGGTSYNEQFF	NA	many	TRBV7-2	TRBJ2-1
TGCAGTGCTAGTGACAGGGTCGTCCAGCCCCAGCATTTT	CSASDRVVQPQHF	TRBD1	many	TRBV20-1	TRBJ1-5
TGTGCCAGCAGCAAGGAAACCGAGTCCAACGAGCAGTACTTC	CASSKETESNEQYF	NA	many	TRBV7-9	TRBJ2-7
TGTGCCAGCAGTTTAGCGGTCTGGCCAACTAATGAAAAACTGTTTTTT	CASSLAVWPTNEKLFF	NA	many	TRBV12-3/TRBV12-4	TRBJ1-4
TGTGCCAGCAGGACCGGGACAGGGGTTACTGAAGCTTTCTTT	CASRTGTGVTEAFF	TRBD1	many	TRBV12-3/TRBV12-4	TRBJ1-1
TGTGCCAGCAGTTTACTGAGGGAGCAGTACTTC	CASSLLREQYF	NA	many	TRBV12-3/TRBV12-4	TRBJ2-7
TGTGCCAGCAGCCCCTTTAGGACTAGCGGTAGCACAGATACGCAGTATTTT	CASSPFRTSGSTDTQYF	TRBD2	few	TRBV3-1	TRBJ2-3
TGTGCCAGCAGCTTCGGACAAGCTGATCAGCCCCAGCATTTT	CASSFGQADQPQHF	NA	many	TRBV7-2	TRBJ1-5
TGTGCCAGCAGCGTAGTACCATTGCATGAGCAGTTCTTC	CASSVVPLHEQFF	NA	many	TRBV9	TRBJ2-1
TGTGCCAGCAGCAGAGGGGGGCGAACTTCGTACTCCTACAATGAGCAGTTCTTC	CASSRGGRTSYSYNEQFF	NA	many	TRBV11-2	TRBJ2-1
TGCAGTGCAATTCTAGCGGGGGGGCCACGAGTCTTC	CSAILAGGPRVF	TRBD2	NA	TRBV20-1	TRBJ2-1
TGTGCCAGCAGCGTAGCATTCGGGTCTTCCAGGGACTATGGCTACACCTTC	CASSVAFGSSRDYGYTF	NA	many	TRBV9	TRBJ1-2
TGCGCCAGCCGTAAAAGAGACAGGGGCGTGAACACCGGGGAGCTGTTTTTT	CASRKRDRGVNTGELFF	TRBD1	many	TRBV5-1	TRBJ2-2
TGTGCCAGCAGCGCCCCCGGACGGGGGGACTATGGCTACACCTTC	CASSAPGRGDYGYTF	NA	many	TRBV6-2/TRBV6-3	TRBJ1-2
TGCAGTGCTAGAAAGGGTTGGGATTCACCCCTCCACTTT	CSARKGWDSPLHF	NA	many	TRBV20-1	TRBJ1-6
TGTGCCAGCAGCTTATCGATTCGGCCCCAGCATTTT	CASSLSIRPQHF	NA	many	TRBV7-8	TRBJ1-5
TGCGCCAGCAGCTTCAGTCAGGACCCGAACCTCTCTGGAAACACCATATATTTT	CASSFSQDPNLSGNTIYF	NA	many	TRBV5-1	TRBJ1-3
TGTGCCATCAGTGAGTCAACAGGGCGGAGGAGGGATACGCAGTATTTT	CAISESTGRRRDTQYF	NA	many	TRBV10-3	TRBJ2-3
TGTGCCAGCAGTTACTCGCGGGGAAGCTCCTACGAGCAGTACTTC	CASSYSRGSSYEQYF	NA	many	TRBV6-5	TRBJ2-7
TGTGCCACCAAAAGGGGAGGTGGGACTGAAGCTTTCTTT	CATKRGGGTEAFF	NA	many	TRBV6-2/TRBV6-3	TRBJ1-1
TGTGCCAGCAGCCGAGACAGACTCGATGAGCAGTTCTTC	CASSRDRLDEQFF	NA	many	TRBV7-2	TRBJ2-1
TGTGCTAGTGGTTTGGTAGTGACGGGGTTGGTAAGCAATCAGCCCCAGCATTTT	CASGLVVTGLVSNQPQHF	NA	many	TRBV12-5	TRBJ1-5
TGCAGTGCTAGAGATCCCGGGACAGCGAACACCGGGGAGCTGTTTTTT	CSARDPGTANTGELFF	TRBD1	many	TRBV20-1	TRBJ2-2
TGCGCCAGCAGCCAGGGACAGAACTTCTATGGCTACACCTTC	CASSQGQNFYGYTF	TRBD1	many	TRBV5-1	TRBJ1-2
TGCAGTGCTTCCCGGGGATCAGGGGGCATCGATCAGCCCCAGCATTTT	CSASRGSGGIDQPQHF	TRBD1	many	TRBV20-1	TRBJ1-5
TGTGCCAGCAAGAGGCAGGGGGAGGCGGATACGCAGTATTTT	CASKRQGEADTQYF	NA	many	TRBV2	TRBJ2-3
TGCAGTGCTCCCGACAGGAGGGAGACTGGAAACACCATATATTTT	CSAPDRRETGNTIYF	NA	many	TRBV20-1	TRBJ1-3
TGTGCCAGCTCCAGGGACGGGTACGAGCAGTACTTC	CASSRDGYEQYF	NA	many	TRBV6-6	TRBJ2-7
TGTGCCAGTAGTATATTTACGAACACTGAAGCTTTCTTT	CASSIFTNTEAFF	NA	many	TRBV19	TRBJ1-1
TGTGCCAGCAGCTTAGGGGTGGTGGGCGGTAATGAAAAACTGTTTTTT	CASSLGVVGGNEKLFF	NA	many	TRBV7-2	TRBJ1-4
TGTGCCATCAGTGAGCGTCTCGGGGGGGCTGTTAGCGAGCAGTACTTC	CAISERLGGAVSEQYF	TRBD2	many	TRBV10-3	TRBJ2-7
TGCGCCAGCAGCCCGGCCGGGGACGCGGGGCACGAGCAGTACTTC	CASSPAGDAGHEQYF	NA	many	TRBV5-1	TRBJ2-7
TGCGCCAGCAGCTTGGCACGCGGATCGGAGGATACGCAGTATTTT	CASSLARGSEDTQYF	NA	many	TRBV5-1	TRBJ2-3
TGTGCCAGCAGCGTATCGGGACACACCACAGATACGCAGTATTTT	CASSVSGHTTDTQYF	NA	NA	TRBV9	TRBJ2-3